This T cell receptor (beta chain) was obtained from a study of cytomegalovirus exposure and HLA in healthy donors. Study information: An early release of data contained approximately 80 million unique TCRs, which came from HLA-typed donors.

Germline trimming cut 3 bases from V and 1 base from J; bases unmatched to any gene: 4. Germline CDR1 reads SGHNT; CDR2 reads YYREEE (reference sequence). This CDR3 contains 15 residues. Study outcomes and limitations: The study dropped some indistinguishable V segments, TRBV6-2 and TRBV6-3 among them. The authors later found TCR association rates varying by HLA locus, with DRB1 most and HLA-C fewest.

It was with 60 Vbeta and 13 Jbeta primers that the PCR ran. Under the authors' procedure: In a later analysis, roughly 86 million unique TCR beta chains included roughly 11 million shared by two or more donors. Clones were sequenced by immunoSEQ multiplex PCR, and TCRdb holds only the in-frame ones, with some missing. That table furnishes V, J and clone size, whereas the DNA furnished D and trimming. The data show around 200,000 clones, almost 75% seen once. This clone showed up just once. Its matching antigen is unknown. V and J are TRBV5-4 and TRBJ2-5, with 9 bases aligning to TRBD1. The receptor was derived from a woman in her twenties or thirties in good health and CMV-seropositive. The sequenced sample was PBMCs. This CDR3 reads CASSSDRGVQETQYF. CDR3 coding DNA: TGTGCCAGCAGCTCGGACAGGGGAGTCCAAGAGACCCAGTACTTC.